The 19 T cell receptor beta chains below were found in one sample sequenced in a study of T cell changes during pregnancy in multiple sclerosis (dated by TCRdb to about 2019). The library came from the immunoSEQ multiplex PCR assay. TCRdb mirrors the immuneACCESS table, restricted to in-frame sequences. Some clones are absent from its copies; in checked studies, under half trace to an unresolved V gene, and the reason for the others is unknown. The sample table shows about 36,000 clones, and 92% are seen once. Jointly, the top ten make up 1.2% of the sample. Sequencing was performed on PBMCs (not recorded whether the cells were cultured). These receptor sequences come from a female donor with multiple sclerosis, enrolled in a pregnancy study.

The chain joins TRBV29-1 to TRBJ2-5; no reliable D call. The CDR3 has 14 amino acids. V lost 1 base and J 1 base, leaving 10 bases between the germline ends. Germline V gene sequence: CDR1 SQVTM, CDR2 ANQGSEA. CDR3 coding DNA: TGCAGCGTTGAAGGGATAGCAGTCCAAGAGACCCAGTACTTC. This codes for CSVEGIAVQETQYF.

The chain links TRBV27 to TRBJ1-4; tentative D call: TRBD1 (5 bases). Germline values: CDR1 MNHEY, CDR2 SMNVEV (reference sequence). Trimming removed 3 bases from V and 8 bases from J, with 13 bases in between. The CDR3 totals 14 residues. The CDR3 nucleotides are TGTGCCAGCAGTTTTGGGGGGGTAGGGGAAAAACTGTTTTTT. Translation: CASSFGGVGEKLFF.

The CDR3 nucleotides are TGTGCCAGCAGTTTCCTACAGGGGGCAAGTCAGCCCCAGCATTTT. Its protein is CASSFLQGASQPQHF. This chain uses TRBV28 with TRBJ1-5; 9 nucleotides match TRBD1. The CDR3 sequence is 15 residues long. Germline V gene sequence: CDR1 MDHEN, CDR2 SYDVKM. The junction had 6 bases not matched to a gene; V was cut back by 3 bases and J by 6 bases.

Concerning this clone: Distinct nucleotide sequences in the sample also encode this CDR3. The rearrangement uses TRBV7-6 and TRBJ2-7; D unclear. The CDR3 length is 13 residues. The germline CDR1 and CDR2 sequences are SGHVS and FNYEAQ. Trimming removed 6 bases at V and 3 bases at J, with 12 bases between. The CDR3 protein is CASSPGPNYEQYF. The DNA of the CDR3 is TGTGCCAGCAGTCCCGGGCCGAACTACGAGCAGTACTTC.

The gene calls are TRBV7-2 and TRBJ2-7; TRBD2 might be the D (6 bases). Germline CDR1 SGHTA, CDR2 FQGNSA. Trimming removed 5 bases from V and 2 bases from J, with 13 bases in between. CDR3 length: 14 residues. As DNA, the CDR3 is TGTGCCAGCAGCCTGGGGCGGGGTCCCTACGAGCAGTACTTC. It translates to CASSLGRGPYEQYF.

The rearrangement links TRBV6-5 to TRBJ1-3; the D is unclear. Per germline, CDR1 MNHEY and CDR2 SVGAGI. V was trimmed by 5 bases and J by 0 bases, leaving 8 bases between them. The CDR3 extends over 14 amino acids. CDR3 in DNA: TGTGCCAGCAGTGCAGCAAGCTCTGGAAACACCATATATTTT. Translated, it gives CASSAASSGNTIYF.

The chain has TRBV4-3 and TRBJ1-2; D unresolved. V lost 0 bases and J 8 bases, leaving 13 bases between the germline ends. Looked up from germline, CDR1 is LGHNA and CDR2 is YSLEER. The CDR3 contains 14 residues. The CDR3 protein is CASSQDGKAGGYTF. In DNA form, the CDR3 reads TGCGCCAGCAGCCAAGATGGAAAGGCCGGGGGCTACACCTTC.

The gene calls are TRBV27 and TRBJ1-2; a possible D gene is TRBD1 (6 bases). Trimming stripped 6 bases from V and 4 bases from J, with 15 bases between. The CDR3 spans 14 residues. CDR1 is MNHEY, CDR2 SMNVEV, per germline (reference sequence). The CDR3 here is CASRPGQQVYGYTF. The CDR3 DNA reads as TGTGCCAGCAGACCAGGACAGCAAGTCTATGGCTACACCTTC.

Here the CDR3 DNA reads TGTGCCAGCAGCTTCGGGACAGGTGCTTACCTTCCCACCTACAATGAGCAGTTCTTC. It yields the protein CASSFGTGAYLPTYNEQFF. J is TRBJ2-1 and V is TRBV11-2; 8 positions agree with TRBD1. The germline V gene has CDR1 SGHAT and CDR2 FQNNGV. V shed 3 bases, J shed 2 bases, and the junction held 15 bases outside the gene matches. There are 19 residues in the CDR3.

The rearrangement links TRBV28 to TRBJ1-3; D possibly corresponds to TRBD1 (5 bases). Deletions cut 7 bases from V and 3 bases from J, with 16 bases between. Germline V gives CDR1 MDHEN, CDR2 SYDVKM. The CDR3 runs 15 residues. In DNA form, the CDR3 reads TGTGCCAGCACCCACGGGGGGTTAGGTGGAAACACCATATATTTT. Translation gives CASTHGGLGGNTIYF.

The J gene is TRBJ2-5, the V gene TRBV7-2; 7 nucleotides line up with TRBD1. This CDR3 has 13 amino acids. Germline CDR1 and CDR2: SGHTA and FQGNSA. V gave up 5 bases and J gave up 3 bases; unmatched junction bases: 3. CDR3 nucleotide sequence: TGTGCCAGCAGCATCGGGACAGAAGAGACCCAGTACTTC. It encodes CASSIGTEETQYF.

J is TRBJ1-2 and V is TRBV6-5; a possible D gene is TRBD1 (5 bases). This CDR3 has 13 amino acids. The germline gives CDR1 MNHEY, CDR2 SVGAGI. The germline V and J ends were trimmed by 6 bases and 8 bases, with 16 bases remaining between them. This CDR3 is CASRVGREGGYTF. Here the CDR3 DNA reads TGTGCCAGCAGGGTAGGCAGGGAAGGCGGCTACACCTTC.

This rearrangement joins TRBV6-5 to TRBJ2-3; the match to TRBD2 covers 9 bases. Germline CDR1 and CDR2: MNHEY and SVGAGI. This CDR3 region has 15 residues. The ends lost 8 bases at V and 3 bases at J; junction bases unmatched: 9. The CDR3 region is CASSLAGEDTDTQYF. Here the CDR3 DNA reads TGTGCCAGCTCCTTAGCGGGAGAGGATACAGATACGCAGTATTTT.

The CDR3, as DNA: TGTGCCAGCAGTTTTAGGCCGGGAGGGAGCTCCTACGAGCAGTACTTC. The encoded protein is CASSFRPGGSSYEQYF. The rearrangement joins TRBV27 to TRBJ2-7; 8 bases agree with TRBD2. V dropped 3 bases and J dropped 0; count of bases not matched to a gene: 7. The germline V gene encodes CDR1 MNHEY and CDR2 SMNVEV (reference sequence). The CDR3 consists of 16 residues.

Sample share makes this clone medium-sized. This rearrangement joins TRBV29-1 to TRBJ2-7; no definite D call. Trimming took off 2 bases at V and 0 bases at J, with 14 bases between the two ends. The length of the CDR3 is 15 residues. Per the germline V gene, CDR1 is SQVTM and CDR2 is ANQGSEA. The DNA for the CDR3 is TGCAGCGTTGAAAGCAGCGACAAGGCCTCCTACGAGCAGTACTTC. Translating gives CSVESSDKASYEQYF.

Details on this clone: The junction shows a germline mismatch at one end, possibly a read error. This chain's CDR3 is CASSLTSDARETQYF. The CDR3 region has the DNA TGTGCCAGCTCACTTACTAGTGACGCAAGGGAGACCCAATACTTC. This chain links TRBV18 with TRBJ2-5; tentatively, D is TRBD2 (5 bases). There are 15 residues in the CDR3. The V gene's germline CDR1 is KGHSH and CDR2 LQKENI.

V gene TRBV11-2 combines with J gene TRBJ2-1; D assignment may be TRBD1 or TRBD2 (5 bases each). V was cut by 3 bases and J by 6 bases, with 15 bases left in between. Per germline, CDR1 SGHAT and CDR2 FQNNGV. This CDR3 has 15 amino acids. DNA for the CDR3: TGTGCCAGCAGCTTTTGGGGGAGTATGTCCAATGAGCAGTTCTTC. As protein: CASSFWGSMSNEQFF.

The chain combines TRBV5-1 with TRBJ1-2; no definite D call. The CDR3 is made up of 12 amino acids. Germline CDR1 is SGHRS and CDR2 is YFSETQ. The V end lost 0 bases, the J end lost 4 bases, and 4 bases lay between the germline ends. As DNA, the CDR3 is TGCGCCAGCAGCTTGGGGGGCTATGGCTACACCTTC. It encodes CASSLGGYGYTF.

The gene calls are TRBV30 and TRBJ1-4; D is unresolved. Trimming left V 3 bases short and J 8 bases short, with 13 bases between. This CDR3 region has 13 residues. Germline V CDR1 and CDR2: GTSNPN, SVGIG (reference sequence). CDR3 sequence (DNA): TGTGCCTGGAGGCCCACCTCTGTGGAAAAACTGTTTTTT. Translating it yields CAWRPTSVEKLFF.